This T cell receptor (beta chain) is from a study of CD8 T cells in Susac syndrome. Points from the study as a whole: CD8+ clonal expansion in Susac peaked in TEMRA cells and active patients.

Notes on this clonotype: Its specificity is not known.

Sequencing targeted TCR beta in blood CD8+ and CD4+ T cells. TEMRA cells were FACS-enriched, unlike CD8+ and CD4+ T cells, which were negatively isolated. V lost 0 bases and J lost 6, with 11 bases in between. The germline V gene has CDR1 SGHTA and CDR2 FQGTGA. The CDR3 extends over 14 amino acids. Reverse transcription used roughly 0.5 to 1 ug RNA and random hexamers. Amplification of TCR beta CDR3 across 54 Vbeta and 13 Jbeta was performed with immunoSEQ multiplex PCR. One entry per CDR3 protein, called by TCRdb with MiXCR from the immunoSEQ multiplex PCR reads. The sample shows roughly 25,000 distinct CDR3 sequences, about 93% of them seen only once.

Sequences were obtained from CD8+ T cells from PBMCs. This TCR derives from a human donor with Susac syndrome. The gene calls are TRBV7-3 and TRBJ1-1; D remains ambiguous. The CDR3 coding sequence is TGTGCCAGCAGCTTAACAGGAGGATTATCTGAAGCTTTCTTT. Protein product: CASSLTGGLSEAFF.